These 2 T cell receptor beta chains were sequenced from one sample in a study of shared clonotypes between healthy human individuals. The repertoire was sequenced with immunoSEQ multiplex PCR; TCRdb's copy has only in-frame clones and lacks some. Of 800,000 to 1,200,000 clones in the sample, 70% to 80% were seen once. The source material was memory CD4+ T cells from PBMCs. Subset indicated: CD45RA-negative fraction. These receptors were collected from a man aged 18 to 35 in good health. Some clones in this sample may be carry-over from other donors' samples.

V gene TRBV5-1 combines with J gene TRBJ2-3; 7 bases agree with TRBD1. CDR1 is SGHRS, CDR2 YFSETQ, per germline. The trim removed 5 bases at V and 3 bases at J, leaving 6 bases unmatched. The length of the CDR3 is 14 residues. CDR3 loop: CASSRDSLTDTQYF. In DNA, the CDR3 is TGCGCCAGCAGTCGGGACAGCCTTACAGATACGCAGTATTTT. Filled out from reference TRBV5-1 and TRBJ2-3, the complete variable domain reads KAGVTQTPRYLIKTRGQQVTLSCSPISGHRSVSWYQQTPGQGLQFLFEYFSETQRNKGNFPGRFSGRQFSNSRSEMNVSTLELGDSALYLCASSRDSLTDTQYFGPGTRLTVL.

The chain couples TRBV6-6 to TRBJ1-2; 10 nucleotides align to TRBD1. The CDR3 sequence is 14 residues long. Germline-derived CDR1 and CDR2 are MNHNY and SVGAGI (reference sequence). V was pared by 7 bases and J by 6 bases, with 8 bases of the junction left unmatched. The CDR3 DNA reads TGTGCCAGCACCCCGCGACAGGGGGCCGATGGCTACACCTTC. Protein sequence: CASTPRQGADGYTF.